This entry features one T cell receptor beta chain sequence. The target antigen is unknown. The data are from a study of STAT5B mutations in CD4+ large granular lymphocyte leukemia. Study outcomes and limitations: 8/27 top patient clones versus 2/35 control clones were TRBV06-family.

Here immunoSEQ multiplex PCR was the method, and the copy in TCRdb shows in-frame clones only, minus some. This sample has 40,000 to 50,000 clones, with about 80% found just once. The CDR3 loop spans 15 amino acids. CDR1 SEHNR and CDR2 FQNEAQ come from the germline V gene (reference sequence). The J segment lost 6 bases and the V segment lost 5 bases, leaving 9 bases of the junction unmatched. The receptor comes from a human donor in good health. The chain links TRBV7-9 to TRBJ2-1; the match to TRBD1 covers 8 bases. Sequencing was performed on CD4+ T cells from blood buffy coats. Here the CDR3 DNA reads TGTGCCAGCAGCCCCACCCGGGACAGGCGCAATGAGCAGTTCTTC. Its protein is CASSPTRDRRNEQFF. Supplemented by reference TRBV7-9 and TRBJ2-1, the full variable domain reads DTGVSQNPRHKITKRGQNVTFRCDPISEHNRLYWYRQTLGQGPEFLTYFQNEAQLEKSRLLSDRFSAERPKGSFSTLEIQRTEQGDSAMYLCASSPTRDRRNEQFFGPGTRLTVL.